Presented here are 7 T cell receptor beta chains from one specimen sequenced in a study of blood T cell repertoires in COVID-19. Measured with immunoSEQ multiplex PCR; TCRdb has only the in-frame clones, and not every one. The sample has under 200,000 clones, roughly 90% seen once. The material sequenced was peripheral blood. The receptors were sampled from a man between 18 and 29 years old with active or convalescent COVID-19.

The chain couples TRBV12-5 to TRBJ1-4; D call uncertain. The V end lost 3 bases, the J end lost 0 bases, and 8 bases lay between the germline ends. CDR1 LGHNT and CDR2 FRNRAP come from the germline V gene. The CDR3 runs to 15 residues. The chain's CDR3 is CASGFGRATNEKLFF. The CDR3 bases are TGTGCTAGTGGTTTCGGTCGGGCAACTAATGAAAAACTGTTTTTT.

As to this clone: An end of the junction differs from the germline gene, which may be a read error. V and J are TRBV24-1 and TRBJ2-2; 8 positions match TRBD1. This CDR3 is 16 amino acids long. In germline, CDR1 is KGHDR, CDR2 SFDVKD. In DNA form, the CDR3 reads TGTGCCACCAGTGATTCCGGGACAGGCCCCACCCGGGAGCTGTTTTTT. As protein: CATSDSGTGPTRELFF.

The J gene is TRBJ2-1, the V gene TRBV23-1; TRBD1 is a possible D gene (6 bases). TRBV23-1 is an ORF, with its function uncertain. The CDR3 spans 15 residues. V lost 8 bases, J lost 2 bases, and 16 bases lay in between. The chain's CDR3 is CASRPDRRPYNEQFF. The CDR3 DNA reads as TGCGCCAGCCGTCCAGACAGGAGGCCCTACAATGAGCAGTTCTTC.

This chain uses TRBV15 with TRBJ2-5, with 10 bases aligning to TRBD2. J lost 7 bases, V lost 3 bases, and 14 bases had no gene match. Germline V gene data show CDR1 as LNHNV and CDR2 as YYDKDF (reference sequence). The CDR3 runs to 17 residues. CDR3 residues: CATSSGLAGGLVGTQYF. The CDR3, as DNA: TGTGCCACCAGCAGTGGATTAGCGGGGGGCCTGGTAGGGACCCAGTACTTC.

This chain joins TRBV19 and TRBJ1-6, with 8 bases aligning to TRBD1. CDR1 and CDR2 (germline): LNHDA, SQIVND (reference sequence). With V trimmed by 6 bases and J by 3 bases, 4 bases remained unmatched. CDR3 size: 15 residues. The CDR3 loop reads CASSATGDYNSPLHF. In DNA, the CDR3 is TGTGCCAGTAGCGCGACAGGGGACTATAATTCACCCCTCCACTTT.

The V and J genes are TRBV2 and TRBJ2-1; 9 nucleotides align to TRBD2. The CDR3 consists of 14 residues. The V and J ends lost 7 bases and 5 bases, in that order; junction bases with no gene match: 6. CDR1 SNHLY and CDR2 FYNNEI come from the germline V gene. In DNA, the CDR3 is TGTGCCAGCAAAGGGACTAGCCAGAACAATGAGCAGTTCTTC. Its protein product is CASKGTSQNNEQFF.

The chain carries TRBV5-4 and TRBJ1-2; D is unclear. The CDR3 loop spans 14 amino acids. The germline CDR1 and CDR2 sequences are SGHNT and YYREEE (reference sequence). The ends were cut back, 0 bases at V and 6 bases at J, with 12 bases in the middle. CDR3 sequence (DNA): TGTGCCAGCAGCTTGGATGGCGGGATGCATGGCTACACCTTC. Translated, it gives CASSLDGGMHGYTF.